This is a list of T cell receptor beta chains from one sample in a study of T cells in Graves' hyperthyroidism and ophthalmopathy. One entry per CDR3 protein, called by TCRdb with MiXCR from the multiplex PCR reads. Here the sample spans roughly 350,000 distinct CDR3 sequences, around 13% being singletons. Source material: blood. These receptors were obtained from a woman in her thirties with Graves' ophthalmopathy. Each CDR3 is given without its conserved first and last residue.

j_call,v_call,cdr3_aa
TRBJ2-2,TRBV19,ASSTGTRVFGNTGELF
TRBJ2-7,TRBV29-1,SVGDTYHGASPYEQY
TRBJ2-5,TRBV7-8,ASSLALGLNRDRESSRH
TRBJ2-1,TRBV20-1,SARDLGLAGGNNEQF
TRBJ2-7,TRBV6-6,ASSYSSDVNYEQY
TRBJ2-3,TRBV29-1,SVAPGPPLADTQY
TRBJ2-2,TRBV12-3/TRBV12-4,ASTYGQGRLSGELF
TRBJ2-5,TRBV28,ASSGRDRGLETQY
TRBJ2-1,TRBV20-1,SAFDRDRGYNEQF
TRBJ1-3,TRBV19,ASRQTRTAGNTIY
TRBJ2-3,TRBV30,AWSPPGTGDTQY
TRBJ1-1,TRBV28,ASAAGGNTEAF
TRBJ2-1,TRBV4-1,ASSATGGSGEQF
TRBJ1-1,TRBV7-9,ASSFPGAEAF
TRBJ2-1,TRBV5-1,ASSKPGQGSYNEQF
TRBJ1-5,TRBV20-1,SAHHRTGHNQPQH
TRBJ2-5,TRBV7-2,ASSLEQGETQY
TRBJ2-1,TRBV5-1,ASSLVAPGLASSYNEQF
TRBJ2-7,TRBV14,ASSRTGTYEQY
TRBJ1-6,TRBV20-1,SARVVGTHSPLH
TRBJ2-4,TRBV18,ASSPPAQGGNIQY
TRBJ1-5,TRBV7-2,ASSPASKHNQPQH
TRBJ2-2,TRBV6-1,ASSDYSPFRGELF
TRBJ2-3,TRBV19,ASSPGWASGGASTDTQY
TRBJ1-1,TRBV5-1,ASSRGDRGRDTEAF
TRBJ2-5,TRBV19,ASSNTGGIVTQY
TRBJ2-1,TRBV5-6,ASSLLLANEQF
TRBJ1-6,TRBV11-2,ASSLVPGNASPLH
TRBJ2-7,TRBV7-9,ASSFPDSSYEQY
TRBJ1-4,TRBV7-9,ASSLGQYNEKLF
TRBJ2-3,TRBV28,ASSGNRERGRGRDTQY
TRBJ2-3,TRBV28,ASSWLGAGVVDTQY
TRBJ1-5,TRBV6-1,ASTNGNQPQH
TRBJ1-1,TRBV19,ATLTGPTEAF
TRBJ1-1,TRBV11-2,ASSLDRGEAMNTEAF
TRBJ1-5,TRBV29-1,SVVFGPPRRDQPQH
TRBJ1-2,TRBV29-1,SVDGADTFYGYT
TRBJ2-5,TRBV7-9,ASSLAGAQETQY
TRBJ2-3,TRBV6-2/TRBV6-3,ASSYSKLAGLHTDTQY
TRBJ2-7,TRBV28,ASRHPPGGPRVYEQY
TRBJ1-4,TRBV7-2,ASSNRGLDEKLF
TRBJ2-3,TRBV20-1,SARDPGGLAGDTQY
TRBJ2-2,TRBV5-1,ASSLAVGKAGELF
TRBJ1-4,TRBV14,ASSHQQGGEKLF